Each of the 28 T cell receptor beta chains below was sequenced from the same sample in a study of regulatory T cells in long-lasting Graves disease. Time point given: persistent/refractory GD, antithyroid drugs over 5 years with positive TRAb. PBMC-derived RNA was used for the TCR library. Both iRepertoire HTBI primers and Arm-PCR of CDR3 regions were used to build the TCR beta libraries. From the multiplex PCR reads, TCRdb called clonotypes with MiXCR, one entry per CDR3 protein. The data show hundreds of thousands of distinct CDR3 sequences, 20% to 25% seen once. Sequencing was performed on peripheral blood mononuclear cells (PBMCs), taken when the disease was refractory, from a patient treated with antithyroid drugs. Receptor source: a female donor with Graves disease.

The chain employs TRBV12-3 or TRBV12-4 and TRBJ1-1, with 7 positions matching TRBD1. V lost 8 bases to trimming and J lost 8 bases; unmatched junction nucleotides: 5. This CDR3 has 11 residues. For the CDR3, the DNA is TGTGCCAGCCTAAGGGGGCGGGAAGCTTTCTTT. It specifies CASLRGREAFF.

The chain links TRBV7-9 to TRBJ2-1; D ambiguous. Germline CDR1 SEHNR, CDR2 FQNEAQ (reference sequence). V lost 5 bases, J lost 9 bases, and 8 bases lay in between. This CDR3 is built from 11 residues. The CDR3 is CASSPVIEQFF. CDR3 coding DNA: TGTGCCAGCAGCCCAGTCATTGAGCAGTTCTTC.

This clonotype has just a few counts. The V and J genes are TRBV19 and TRBJ1-1; D call uncertain. The germline V and J ends were trimmed by 11 bases and 9 bases, with 7 bases remaining between them. The CDR3 is made up of 8 amino acids. The V gene's germline CDR1 is LNHDA and CDR2 SQIVND (reference sequence). Written as DNA, the CDR3 is TGTGCCGACAAAAAAGCTTTCTTT. Translation gives CADKKAFF.

The sample holds many counts of this clonotype. This rearrangement joins TRBV12-3 or TRBV12-4 to TRBJ1-4; no clear D. This CDR3 is 13 amino acids long. V lost 4 bases, J lost 0 bases, and 3 bases lay in between. The CDR3 sequence is CASSSPTNEKLFF. For the CDR3, the DNA is TGTGCCAGCAGTTCCCCAACTAATGAAAAACTGTTTTTT.

The chain employs TRBV10-3 and TRBJ1-1; D is undetermined. Germline CDR1 ENHRY, CDR2 SYGVKD. V was shortened by 6 bases and J by 1 base, with 6 bases between the two germline ends. This CDR3 is built from 12 residues. This CDR3 is CAIRGQNTEAFF. Here the CDR3 DNA reads TGTGCCATCAGAGGGCAGAACACTGAAGCTTTCTTT.

In this sample, this clonotype turned up many times. This rearrangement joins TRBV6-1 to TRBJ1-1, with TRBD1 as a possible D gene (5 bases). Trimming pared 4 bases from V and 5 bases from J, leaving 11 bases between. From germline, CDR1 is MNHNS and CDR2 SASEGT. The CDR3 totals 13 residues. The CDR3 reads CASSVGGFTEAFF. DNA of the CDR3: TGTGCCAGCAGTGTTGGGGGTTTTACTGAAGCTTTCTTT.

This clonotype was picked up a small number of times. Here the CDR3 DNA reads TGCAGTACGGGTCGTTGGACGCAGAACACTGAAGCTTTCTTT. Amino acid sequence: CSTGRWTQNTEAFF. The chain links TRBV20-1 to TRBJ1-1, with unresolved D. The length of the CDR3 is 14 residues. Germline V lookup: CDR1 DFQATT, CDR2 SNEGSKA (reference sequence). V shed 8 bases and J shed 1 base, with 17 bases lying between them.

This clonotype came up many times. The V call is TRBV20-1, the J call TRBJ1-2; 10 bases agree with TRBD1. Trimming cost V 6 bases and J 4 bases; bases outside gene matches: 8. CDR1 DFQATT and CDR2 SNEGSKA come from the germline V gene (reference sequence). The CDR3 covers 14 residues. As DNA, the CDR3 is TGCAGTGCGGGCGGACAGGGGGTTTCCTATGGCTACACCTTC. This translates into CSAGGQGVSYGYTF.

This clonotype has just a few counts. V gene TRBV12-5 combines with J gene TRBJ2-6; D is undetermined. Germline CDR1 and CDR2: LGHNT and FRNRAP. Trimming took off 4 bases at V and 4 bases at J, with 23 bases between the two ends. The CDR3 extends over 19 amino acids. The CDR3 DNA is TGTGCTAGTGGTTCCCTCGAATCCCGACTGAAGCCAGGGGCCAACGTCCTGACTTTC. Protein sequence: CASGSLESRLKPGANVLTF.

This clonotype was seen ten or more times. The V gene is TRBV11-2, the J gene TRBJ2-7; 7 bases align to TRBD1. The trim removed 4 bases at V and 6 bases at J, leaving 9 bases unmatched. Germline CDR1 is SGHAT and CDR2 is FQNNGV. CDR3 length: 14 residues. CDR3 nucleotide sequence: TGTGCCAGCAGCTCCCCCGGGACAGTCTCCGAGCAGTACTTC. Translated: CASSSPGTVSEQYF.

This clonotype has only a few counts. The chain carries TRBV30 and TRBJ1-1; D gene ambiguous. The CDR3 length is 13 residues. Germline V gives CDR1 GTSNPN, CDR2 SVGIG (reference sequence). Trimming took 1 base from V and 1 from J, leaving 7 bases between them. CDR3 nucleotide sequence: TGTGCCTGGAGTGCAAACAGGAACACTGAAGCTTTCTTT. Translating gives CAWSANRNTEAFF.

The rearrangement links TRBV7-3 to TRBJ2-7; no firm D call. The CDR3 spans 15 residues. The V end lost 0 bases, the J end lost 0 bases, and 9 bases lay between the germline ends. From germline, CDR1 is SGHTA and CDR2 FQGTGA. CDR3 region: CASSLTAANSYEQYF. The DNA of the CDR3 is TGTGCCAGCAGCTTAACGGCTGCTAACTCCTACGAGCAGTACTTC. Combining the CDR3 with reference TRBV7-3 and TRBJ2-7 gives the whole variable domain GAGVSQTPSNKVTEKGKYVELRCDPISGHTALYWYRQSLGQGPEFLIYFQGTGAADDSGLPNDRFFAVRPEGSVSTLKIQRTERGDSAVYLCASSLTAANSYEQYFGPGTRLTVT.

The gene calls are TRBV28 and TRBJ2-2; D gene unclear. CDR3 size: 14 residues. The V end was cut by 7 bases, the J end by 1 base, with 10 bases between. Germline CDR1 is MDHEN and CDR2 is SYDVKM. CDR3: CASTLWGNTGELFF. The CDR3 DNA is TGTGCCAGCACTCTATGGGGGAACACCGGGGAGCTGTTTTTT.

This clonotype has a count of ten or more. V is TRBV6-5 and J is TRBJ1-2; D is ambiguous. The V gene lost 2 bases and the J gene lost 3 bases, with 7 bases spanning the gap. This CDR3 has 13 amino acids. CDR1 is MNHEY and CDR2 is SVGAGI in the germline V gene. The CDR3 coding sequence is TGTGCCAGCAGTTACCGACGGTACTATGGCTACACCTTC. It specifies CASSYRRYYGYTF.

This clonotype was detected ten times or more. The chain recombines TRBV10-3 with TRBJ2-7; D remains ambiguous. V lost 3 bases to trimming and J lost 7 bases, with 10 bases between them. Germline V gives CDR1 ENHRY, CDR2 SYGVKD. The CDR3 is 12 amino acids. The CDR3 sequence is CAISDISQEQYF. Written as DNA, the CDR3 is TGTGCCATCAGTGATATCTCCCAAGAGCAGTACTTC.

This clonotype showed up just a few times. This chain connects TRBV29-1 to TRBJ2-5; D might be TRBD2 (6 bases). CDR1 is SQVTM, CDR2 ANQGSEA, per germline. The CDR3 totals 11 residues. The ends were cut back, 4 bases at V and 13 bases at J, with 16 bases in the middle. The CDR3 spells CSVARDLWVYF. The CDR3 DNA follows: TGCAGCGTTGCTAGGGACTTGTGGGTGTACTTC.

This clonotype has at least ten counts. CDR3 bases: TGTGCCAGCAGTGTAGAGATCGAAGCCTACGAGCAGTACTTC. Translating gives CASSVEIEAYEQYF. The V gene is TRBV6-1, the J gene TRBJ2-7; D gene ambiguous. This CDR3 region has 14 residues. The V end lost 4 bases, the J end lost 2 bases, and 12 bases lay between the germline ends. Germline assignment: CDR1 MNHNS and CDR2 SASEGT.

In this sample, this clonotype turned up many times. The V call is TRBV28, the J call TRBJ2-5; D is undetermined. The CDR3 totals 14 residues. Trimming removed 6 bases from V and 4 bases from J, with 15 bases in between. Germline CDR1 reads MDHEN; CDR2 reads SYDVKM. This CDR3 is CASRDPSMTETQYF. The CDR3 DNA follows: TGTGCCAGCAGGGACCCAAGTATGACAGAGACCCAGTACTTC.

The gene calls are TRBV7-9 and TRBJ1-2, with a weak D call TRBD1 (6 bases). The V end was cut by 1 base, the J end by 2 bases, with 8 bases between. CDR1 SEHNR and CDR2 FQNEAQ come from the germline V gene (reference sequence). This CDR3 comprises 14 residues. The CDR3 loop is CASSLVGQNYGYTF. The CDR3 coding sequence is TGTGCCAGCAGCTTAGTAGGACAGAACTATGGCTACACCTTC.

The gene calls are TRBV6-1 and TRBJ1-5; D is possibly TRBD1 (6 bases). The V gene lost 5 bases and the J gene lost 1 base, with 18 bases spanning the gap. CDR1 is MNHNS and CDR2 is SASEGT in the germline V gene. The CDR3 extends over 17 amino acids. The CDR3 nucleotides are TGTGCCAGCAGTACAAACCACAGGGAACGGAGCAATCAGCCCCAGCATTTT. Residues: CASSTNHRERSNQPQHF.

This clonotype has a count of ten or more. V and J are TRBV6-2 or TRBV6-3 and TRBJ2-5; D is perhaps TRBD2 (5 bases). Trimming shortened V by 1 base and J by 3 bases, and 12 bases separated the two germline ends. The length of the CDR3 is 15 residues. Per the germline V gene, CDR1 is MNHEY and CDR2 is SVGEGT. The CDR3 protein is CASSYWTGPEETQYF. The CDR3 bases are TGTGCCAGCAGTTACTGGACTGGGCCAGAAGAGACCCAGTACTTC.

The chain recombines TRBV14 with TRBJ1-2; no firm D call. The CDR3 sequence is 13 residues long. Trimming removed 1 base from V and 5 bases from J, with 8 bases in between. CDR1 and CDR2 (germline): SGHDN, FVKESK. CDR3 bases: TGTGCCAGCAGCCAAGCGGGCCGATATGGCTACACCTTC. It codes for CASSQAGRYGYTF. The full variable domain, its missing parts supplied by reference TRBV14 and TRBJ1-2, is EAGVTQFPSHSVIEKGQTVTLRCDPISGHDNLYWYRRVMGKEIKFLLHFVKESKQDESGMPNNRFLAERTGGTYSTLKVQPAELEDSGVYFCASSQAGRYGYTFGSGTRLTVV.

In its sample, this clonotype was seen once. Germline is not matched at one junction end, which may reflect a read error. The rearrangement joins TRBV29-1 to TRBJ1-1, with D unresolved. This CDR3 contains 12 residues. Looked up from germline, CDR1 is SQVTM and CDR2 is ANQGSEA. The CDR3, as DNA: TGCAGCGTTGAAGATGGGTGGACTGGAGCTTTCTTT. It yields the protein CSVEDGWTGAFF.

The sample holds one count of this clonotype. V is TRBV19 and J is TRBJ1-3; D is unresolved. Trimming removed 3 bases from V and 0 bases from J, with 3 bases in between. From germline, CDR1 is LNHDA and CDR2 SQIVND (reference sequence). CDR3 length: 13 amino acids. CDR3 in amino acids: CASSILSGNTIYF. CDR3 bases: TGTGCCAGTAGTATTCTCTCTGGAAACACCATATATTTT.

The V and J genes are TRBV11-2 and TRBJ2-3; 7 bases line up with TRBD2. The V gene's germline CDR1 is SGHAT and CDR2 FQNNGV. V was pared by 2 bases and J by 6 bases, with 8 bases of the junction left unmatched. The CDR3 consists of 15 residues. CDR3 in amino acids: CASSLIPGGFDTQYF. In nucleotides, the CDR3 is TGTGCCAGCAGCTTAATCCCGGGGGGATTCGATACGCAGTATTTT.

This clonotype was detected only a few times. An end of the junction differs from the germline gene, which may be a read error. This sequence joins TRBV13 and TRBJ2-6, with TRBD1 as a possible D gene (6 bases). CDR3 length equals 18 residues. Germline V gene sequence: CDR1 PRHDT, CDR2 FYEKMQ (reference sequence). The CDR3 nucleotides read TGTGCCAGCAGCCTAGGGCCGCGACAGGTTTCTGGCGCCAACGTCCTGACTTTC. This sequence encodes CASSLGPRQVSGANVLTF.

This chain uses TRBV28 with TRBJ2-1, with D uncertain. From germline, CDR1 is MDHEN and CDR2 SYDVKM. The CDR3 loop spans 15 amino acids. The germline V and J ends were trimmed by 6 bases and 5 bases, with 17 bases remaining between them. The CDR3 DNA reads TGTGCCAGCAGCTTCGGACCTTCTCCCAACAATGAGCAGTTCTTC. Translating gives CASSFGPSPNNEQFF.

The rearrangement joins TRBV3-1 to TRBJ1-5; D is undetermined. The CDR3 contains 14 residues. Germline V CDR1 and CDR2: LGHDT, YNNKEL (reference sequence). V lost 4 bases and J lost 5, with 12 bases in between. CDR3 bases: TGTGCCAGCAGCCCCTACGACCGGGATCAGCCCCAGCATTTT. Its translation is CASSPYDRDQPQHF.